This T cell receptor (beta chain) was observed in a study of blood T cell repertoires in COVID-19. The CDR3 loop spans 15 amino acids. V was clipped by 4 bases and J by 10 bases, with 18 bases between them. Germline lookup yields CDR1 SGHRS and CDR2 YFSETQ. Produced via immunoSEQ multiplex PCR; TCRdb's table is partial and in-frame only. The table records 98,000 or so clones, about four fifths of them present only once. The source material was peripheral blood. This receptor was identified in a woman aged 80 or over with active or convalescent COVID-19. The genes are TRBV5-1 and TRBJ1-6, with a weak D call TRBD1 (6 bases). CDR3 loop: CASSPVAGGESPLHF. The CDR3 DNA reads TGCGCCAGCAGCCCAGTCGCGGGGGGCGAATCACCCCTCCACTTT.